This T cell receptor beta chain was identified during a study of T cell responses to AZD1222 COVID-19 vaccine. The CDR3 is made up of 14 amino acids. Germline CDR1 is MNHEY and CDR2 is SMNVEV (reference sequence). Deletions cut 4 bases from V and 8 bases from J, with 14 bases between. About this clone itself: The antigen is not known.

Data came from immunoSEQ multiplex PCR; TCRdb stores just in-frame clones and leaves some out. The sample shows over 100,000 clones, about 85% of them seen only once. Findings of the study overall: Only five to seven AZD1222 recipients were seropositive at baseline.

The sequencing used peripheral blood, collected 28 days after the second AZD1222 dose. The receptor was isolated from an adult who received the AZD1222 COVID-19 vaccine. V is TRBV27 and J is TRBJ1-4; D is perhaps TRBD1 (5 bases). The CDR3 DNA reads TGTGCCAGCAGTTCTCAGGGTCCATGGGAAAAACTGTTTTTT. This translates into CASSSQGPWEKLFF.